Below, 19 T cell receptor beta chains from the same sample are listed, as sequenced in a study of blood T cell repertoires in COVID-19. TCRdb's copy holds only in-frame clones and misses some; the assay was immunoSEQ multiplex PCR. The sample lists some 120,000 clones, about 82% occurring once. Input material: peripheral blood. All receptors derive from a human donor in a cohort sampled during active COVID-19.

V is TRBV6-5 and J is TRBJ1-2; D is possibly TRBD1 (5 bases). The V end lost 6 bases, the J end lost 4 bases, and 12 bases lay between the germline ends. The CDR3 consists of 13 residues. Germline V gene lookup returns CDR1 MNHEY and CDR2 SVGAGI. The CDR3 DNA reads as TGTGCCAGCAGGCGTGGACAACGCTATGGCTACACCTTC. This gives the protein CASRRGQRYGYTF.

The chain couples TRBV4-1 to TRBJ2-5; no clear D gene. V dropped 1 base and J dropped 1 base, with 13 bases sitting between them. Germline-derived CDR1 and CDR2 are MGHRA and YSYEKL. The CDR3 totals 16 residues. This CDR3 reads CASSQAIPSIQETQYF. The DNA of the CDR3 is TGCGCCAGCAGCCAAGCTATTCCGTCGATCCAAGAGACCCAGTACTTC.

This clone is a singleton in its sample. The same CDR3 also results from other DNA sequences found in this sample. This sequence joins TRBV7-2 and TRBJ2-7, with 13 positions matching TRBD2. There are 15 residues in the CDR3. V gave up 8 bases and J gave up 1 base; unmatched junction bases: 5. In germline, CDR1 is SGHTA, CDR2 FQGNSA. The CDR3 DNA is TGTGCCAGCCGCTGGACTAGCGGGAGATCCTACGAGCAGTACTTC. It encodes CASRWTSGRSYEQYF.

This clone was observed a handful of times. This chain connects TRBV10-1 to TRBJ2-1, with TRBD2 matching 11 bases. V dropped 4 bases and J dropped 6; count of bases not matched to a gene: 5. The CDR3 length is 15 residues. Germline values: CDR1 WNHNN, CDR2 SYGVQD (reference sequence). The CDR3 spells CASSVAGGLGNEQFF. The CDR3 DNA reads TGCGCCAGCAGTGTAGCGGGAGGGCTGGGCAATGAGCAGTTCTTC.

J is TRBJ2-3 and V is TRBV11-2; 8 bases align to TRBD1. The CDR3 sequence is 15 residues long. CDR1 SGHAT and CDR2 FQNNGV come from the germline V gene. V trimming: 5 bases; J trimming: 3 bases; junction bases outside the gene matches: 7. In nucleotides, the CDR3 is TGTGCCAGCAGCCTTGACAGGGGAGGAACAGATACGCAGTATTTT. Translation gives CASSLDRGGTDTQYF.

In this sample, this clone turned up once. The rearrangement uses TRBV15 and TRBJ1-1; D perhaps matches TRBD1 (5 bases). Trimming removed 5 bases from V and 7 bases from J, with 14 bases in between. CDR1 is LNHNV, CDR2 YYDKDF, per germline (reference sequence). The CDR3 has 13 amino acids. This CDR3 is CATSVQGAHEAFF. CDR3 sequence (DNA): TGTGCCACCAGCGTTCAAGGGGCCCATGAAGCTTTCTTT.

The rearrangement uses TRBV15 and TRBJ2-3, with 10 nucleotides matching TRBD2. CDR1 LNHNV and CDR2 YYDKDF come from the germline V gene (reference sequence). With 0 bases clipped from V and 0 bases from J, the junction kept 15 bases outside the gene matches. CDR3 length equals 21 residues. The CDR3 here is CATSRDRLSGRRLTSTDTQYF. CDR3 DNA: TGTGCCACCAGCAGAGATAGACTTAGCGGGAGGAGGCTGACTAGCACAGATACGCAGTATTTT.

The genes are TRBV11-2 and TRBJ2-1; 8 positions agree with TRBD2. The CDR3 contains 15 residues. Germline lookup yields CDR1 SGHAT and CDR2 FQNNGV. V was pared by 1 base and J by 2 bases, with 1 base of the junction left unmatched. The CDR3: CASSLVSGTYNEQFF. The CDR3 coding sequence is TGTGCCAGCAGCTTAGTTAGCGGGACCTACAATGAGCAGTTCTTC.

The rearrangement joins TRBV12-5 to TRBJ2-7; D gene uncertain. The ends were cut back, 6 bases at V and 0 bases at J, with 12 bases in the middle. The CDR3 runs 14 residues. Germline V CDR1 and CDR2: LGHNT, FRNRAP. The CDR3 protein is CASGQTGSSYEQYF. CDR3 in DNA: TGTGCTAGTGGGCAGACTGGAAGCTCCTACGAGCAGTACTTC.

V usage is TRBV30 and J usage is TRBJ2-2; D gene uncertain. This CDR3 has 13 residues. CDR1 and CDR2 (germline): GTSNPN, SVGIG (reference sequence). The V gene lost 3 bases and the J gene lost 0 bases, with 5 bases spanning the gap. This CDR3 reads CAWSRSNTGELFF. The CDR3 DNA follows: TGTGCCTGGAGCCGGTCGAACACCGGGGAGCTGTTTTTT.

The chain couples TRBV25-1 to TRBJ2-7; 9 bases match TRBD2. CDR3 length: 17 residues. V was pared by 3 bases and J by 1 base, with 10 bases of the junction left unmatched. Per germline, CDR1 MGHDK and CDR2 SYGVNS. CDR3 coding DNA: TGTGCCAGCAGTGAGGCTGCGGGAGGGCCTCGGTCCTACGAGCAGTACTTC. It is translated as CASSEAAGGPRSYEQYF.

This chain joins TRBV15 and TRBJ1-4; 7 nucleotides match TRBD1. The CDR3 loop spans 16 amino acids. Germline V CDR1 and CDR2: LNHNV, YYDKDF (reference sequence). J lost 6 bases, V lost 2 bases, and 9 bases had no gene match. Written as DNA, the CDR3 is TGTGCCACCAGCAGACCTGCCAGACAGGGCGATGAAAAACTGTTTTTT. This encodes CATSRPARQGDEKLFF. Variable domain in full (rest from reference TRBV15 and TRBJ1-4): DAMVIQNPRYQVTQFGKPVTLSCSQTLNHNVMYWYQQKSSQAPKLLFHYYDKDFNNEADTPDNFQSRRPNTSFCFLDIRSPGLGDTAMYLCATSRPARQGDEKLFFGSGTQLSVL.

The chain is built from TRBV28 and TRBJ2-1; 11 bases match TRBD2. Looked up from germline, CDR1 is MDHEN and CDR2 is SYDVKM. J gave up 6 bases and V 8 bases, and 6 bases lay outside the gene matches. This CDR3 spans 14 amino acids. The chain's CDR3 is CASLPGTSGNEQFF. In DNA, the CDR3 is TGTGCCAGCCTTCCCGGGACTAGCGGCAATGAGCAGTTCTTC.

The genes are TRBV4-3 and TRBJ2-3, with 7 bases aligning to TRBD2. J was trimmed by 2 bases and V by 0 bases; bases with no gene match: 5. This CDR3 is built from 16 residues. Germline CDR1 and CDR2: LGHNA and YSLEER. This CDR3 is CASSQDASGYTDTQYF. The CDR3 nucleotides read TGCGCCAGCAGCCAAGATGCTAGCGGATACACAGATACGCAGTATTTT.

CDR3 sequence reads: CASSLSPADRSSYNEQFF. As DNA, the CDR3 is TGTGCCAGCAGCCTAAGCCCAGCGGACAGAAGCTCCTACAATGAGCAGTTCTTC. The gene calls are TRBV7-2 and TRBJ2-1, with D tentatively TRBD1 (6 bases). The V end lost 5 bases, the J end lost 0 bases, and 20 bases lay between the germline ends. The germline gives CDR1 SGHTA, CDR2 FQGNSA. The CDR3 runs 18 residues.

The sample holds a few counts of this clone. The chain is built from TRBV5-4 and TRBJ1-5; no definite D call. Germline CDR1 and CDR2: SGHNT and YYREEE (reference sequence). The germline V and J ends were trimmed by 4 bases and 3 bases, with 20 bases remaining between them. CDR3 length equals 17 residues. The CDR3 protein is CASSLTSDSRLNQPQHF. Here the CDR3 DNA reads TGTGCCAGCAGCCTCACCTCGGACTCCCGGCTCAATCAGCCCCAGCATTTT.

A few counts support this clone. This rearrangement joins TRBV10-1 to TRBJ1-5; 9 bases align to TRBD1. From germline, CDR1 is WNHNN and CDR2 SYGVQD (reference sequence). The CDR3 runs to 13 residues. V was clipped by 8 bases and J by 9 bases; unmatched bases: 8. CDR3 DNA sequence: TGCGCCAGCGAACGGACAGGGGTTGGGCCCCAGCATTTT. It encodes CASERTGVGPQHF.

Only one count was recorded for this clone. This chain's CDR3 is CASSHPAGVAGGTKYEQYF. Here the CDR3 DNA reads TGCGCCAGCAGCCACCCTGCAGGGGTAGCGGGAGGTACTAAATACGAGCAGTACTTC. V and J are TRBV4-1 and TRBJ2-7, with 10 bases fitting TRBD2. CDR1 MGHRA and CDR2 YSYEKL come from the germline V gene. This CDR3 contains 19 residues. V dropped 3 bases and J dropped 4; count of bases not matched to a gene: 18.

The chain uses TRBV6-5 and TRBJ2-1; D not resolved. Germline CDR1 reads MNHEY; CDR2 reads SVGAGI. The CDR3 length is 15 residues. V dropped 6 bases and J dropped 0 bases, with 12 bases sitting between them. In nucleotides, the CDR3 is TGTGCCAGCAGGCCCCTCCGGAGCTCCTACAATGAGCAGTTCTTC. It translates to CASRPLRSSYNEQFF.